This T cell receptor (beta chain) was sequenced for a study of T cell repertoires in cytomegalovirus infection. TCRdb used MiXCR to reprocess the reads, holding one entry per CDR3 protein. The sample has more than 300,000 distinct CDR3 sequences; roughly 34% are singletons. This CDR3 is built from 13 residues. Trimming took 5 bases from V and 8 from J, leaving 13 bases between them. CDR1 and CDR2 (germline): MNHEY, SMNVEV (reference sequence). This clonotype was counted once. Its antigen is not identified. The source material was cultured PBMCs, sampled from culture after CMV antigen stimulation. The chain carries TRBV27 and TRBJ2-1; D is possibly TRBD2 (6 bases). The TCR sequence derives from a human donor in good health (CMV status not recorded). Some clones in this sample may be carry-over from other donors' samples. Here the CDR3 DNA reads TGTGCCAGCAGTCCCACTAGCAACTATGAGCAGTTCTTC. It is translated as CASSPTSNYEQFF.